This TCR beta chain emerged from a study of blood T cell repertoires in COVID-19. Germline V gives CDR1 MNHEY, CDR2 SVGEGT. CDR3 length equals 14 residues. The germline V and J ends were trimmed by 5 bases and 4 bases, with 14 bases remaining between them. Assay: immunoSEQ multiplex PCR; the TCRdb copy retains only in-frame clones and omits some. The data show about 120,000 clones, about 84% seen once. The chain carries TRBV6-2 or TRBV6-3 and TRBJ2-5; D possibly corresponds to TRBD1 (5 bases). The sample taken for sequencing was peripheral blood. The sequence derives from a man between 60 and 70 years old with acute or convalescent COVID-19. CDR3 residues: CASSASRARETQYF. The CDR3 DNA follows: TGTGCCAGCAGTGCCAGCAGGGCGCGAGAGACCCAGTACTTC.